This T cell receptor (beta chain) was retrieved from a study of blood T cell repertoires in COVID-19. Here immunoSEQ multiplex PCR was the method, and the copy in TCRdb shows in-frame clones only, minus some. The table records 28,000 or so clones, approximately 83% of them present only once. During active infection, Seattle patients enrolled and were then monitored through disease. V lost 0 bases to trimming and J lost 3 bases, with 10 bases between them. The CDR3 has 14 amino acids. Per germline, CDR1 GTSNPN and CDR2 SVGIG (reference sequence). The clonotype originates from a woman aged 80 or over with COVID-19, enrolled during active disease. The V gene is TRBV30, the J gene TRBJ2-3; D unclear. What was sequenced was peripheral blood. The CDR3 loop reads CAWSVLSRTDTQYF. The CDR3, as DNA: TGTGCCTGGAGTGTACTTAGCCGTACAGATACGCAGTATTTT.